Listed here are 21 T cell receptor beta chains from one sample, sequenced in a study of blood T cell repertoires in COVID-19. Method: immunoSEQ multiplex PCR; TCRdb's copy keeps in-frame clones and lacks some. The data show roughly 390,000 clones, around 85% seen once. The sequenced sample consisted of peripheral blood. These receptors were obtained from a woman under 30 with acute or convalescent COVID-19.

This clone was observed once. The CDR3: CASSPGTASNQPQHF. The CDR3 coding sequence is TGTGCCAGCAGCCCCGGAACAGCTAGCAATCAGCCCCAGCATTTT. This sequence joins TRBV6-5 and TRBJ1-5; D is ambiguous. V lost 6 bases and J lost 0, with 12 bases in between. Germline CDR1 is MNHEY and CDR2 is SVGAGI. This CDR3 comprises 15 residues.

The V gene is TRBV5-1, the J gene TRBJ1-1; D may be TRBD1 (5 bases). Germline CDR1 SGHRS, CDR2 YFSETQ. V was shortened by 3 bases and J by 2 bases, with 11 bases between the two germline ends. CDR3 length: 14 residues. In DNA form, the CDR3 reads TGCGCCAGCAGCTCCAATACAGGTAACACTGAAGCTTTCTTT. This translates into CASSSNTGNTEAFF.

The sample holds a few counts of this clone. The chain couples TRBV19 to TRBJ2-7, with a possible D match to TRBD1 (6 bases). V lost 6 bases and J lost 5, with 17 bases in between. The CDR3 length is 14 residues. Germline V lookup: CDR1 LNHDA, CDR2 SQIVND (reference sequence). Here the CDR3 DNA reads TGTGCCAGTAGCCCAAACAGGGTCGGCAACGAGCAGTACTTC. It translates to CASSPNRVGNEQYF.

The J gene is TRBJ1-4, the V gene TRBV5-4; TRBD1 matches at 7 bases. After removal of 4 bases from V and 5 bases from J, the junction contained 5 bases not matched to a gene. Germline V gives CDR1 SGHNT, CDR2 YYREEE (reference sequence). CDR3 size: 14 residues. This CDR3 is CASSPGQQNEKLFF. DNA of the CDR3: TGTGCCAGCAGCCCGGGACAGCAGAATGAAAAACTGTTTTTT.

This clone was seen once. The chain employs TRBV2 and TRBJ1-5; D unclear. Germline V gives CDR1 SNHLY, CDR2 FYNNEI. V lost 6 bases to trimming and J lost 6 bases, with 15 bases between them. CDR3 length equals 14 residues. In DNA form, the CDR3 reads TGTGCCAGCAGGCTAGTGAGAGGCTCTCAGCCCCAGCATTTT. Protein product: CASRLVRGSQPQHF. The full variable domain, its missing parts supplied by reference TRBV2 and TRBJ1-5, is EPEVTQTPSHQVTQMGQEVILRCVPISNHLYFYWYRQILGQKVEFLVSFYNNEISEKSEIFDDQFSVERPDGSNFTLKIRSTKLEDSAMYFCASRLVRGSQPQHFGDGTRLSIL.

This clone was seen a few times. The chain employs TRBV6-2 or TRBV6-3 and TRBJ1-1, with D unresolved. CDR1 is MNHEY and CDR2 is SVGEGT in the germline V gene. V was clipped by 5 bases and J by 8 bases, with 18 bases between them. The CDR3 totals 14 residues. The CDR3 region has the DNA TGTGCCAGCAGTAGTTGGGAGCTGGCGGGAGAAGCTTTCTTT. Its translation: CASSSWELAGEAFF.

The CDR3 protein is CASLRTGASDEQFF. The CDR3 region has the DNA TGTGCCAGCCTCCGGACAGGGGCATCGGATGAGCAGTTCTTC. The chain uses TRBV7-9 and TRBJ2-1, with 9 bases that match TRBD1. J was trimmed by 8 bases and V by 8 bases; bases with no gene match: 10. Looked up from germline, CDR1 is SEHNR and CDR2 is FQNEAQ (reference sequence). CDR3 length: 14 amino acids.

The V call is TRBV12-3 or TRBV12-4, the J call TRBJ1-5, with D hard to call. The CDR3 is 12 amino acids. The V gene lost 4 bases and the J gene lost 2 bases, with 3 bases spanning the gap. In nucleotides, the CDR3 is TGTGCCAGCAGTTCGGGCAATCAGCCCCAGCATTTT. Residues: CASSSGNQPQHF.

The sample holds a few counts of this clone. The chain has TRBV7-8 and TRBJ1-5; D ambiguous. Germline V gene data show CDR1 as SGHVS and CDR2 as FQNEAQ. V was trimmed by 4 bases and J by 16 bases, leaving 14 bases between them. The CDR3 loop spans 11 amino acids. The CDR3 DNA sequence: TGTGCCAGCAGCTCGGGCGGGGAGGAACATTTT. It translates to CASSSGGEEHF.

V gene TRBV5-4 combines with J gene TRBJ1-6; 11 bases are a match to TRBD1. The V gene end was trimmed by 4 bases and the J gene end by 8 bases; junction bases not matched to a gene: 8. The CDR3 runs to 16 residues. Germline values: CDR1 SGHNT, CDR2 YYREEE (reference sequence). CDR3 region: CASSPRDRGSHSPLHF. The CDR3 nucleotides read TGTGCCAGCAGCCCCCGGGACAGGGGGTCACATTCACCCCTCCACTTT.

The table lists this clone with a count of one. The chain has TRBV5-1 and TRBJ1-3, with D unresolved. Trimming took 4 bases from V and 1 from J, leaving 15 bases between them. The CDR3 has 16 residues. Germline V lookup: CDR1 SGHRS, CDR2 YFSETQ. CDR3 nucleotide sequence: TGCGCCAGCAGCCCCGCCGGTGGGCTTTCTGGAAACACCATATATTTT. Its protein product is CASSPAGGLSGNTIYF.

This chain connects TRBV6-5 to TRBJ2-7, with 8 bases matching TRBD1. Trimming removed 6 bases from V and 5 bases from J; junction bases left unmatched: 6. This CDR3 is built from 13 residues. Germline V lookup: CDR1 MNHEY, CDR2 SVGAGI. This CDR3 is CASRQGVGNEQYF. The CDR3 DNA follows: TGTGCCAGCAGACAGGGGGTGGGGAACGAGCAGTACTTC.

The V call is TRBV29-1, the J call TRBJ2-7; 7 nucleotides line up with TRBD1. The germline V gene has CDR1 SQVTM and CDR2 ANQGSEA. V dropped 6 bases and J dropped 2; count of bases not matched to a gene: 4. The CDR3 is 12 residues long. CDR3 amino acids: CSVDRATYEQYF. The CDR3 bases are TGCAGCGTCGACAGGGCAACCTACGAGCAGTACTTC.

The chain is built from TRBV3-1 (or the pseudogene TRBV3-2) and TRBJ2-5, with 11 bases aligning to TRBD2. Per germline, CDR1 LGHDT and CDR2 YNNKEL (reference sequence). J lost 5 bases, V lost 1 base, and 9 bases had no gene match. The CDR3 is made up of 17 amino acids. The CDR3 is CASSQGSLAGEGETQYF. The CDR3 DNA reads TGTGCCAGCAGCCAAGGGTCACTAGCGGGAGAAGGTGAGACCCAGTACTTC.

Comment on this clone: Distinct nucleotide sequences in the sample also encode this CDR3. V and J are TRBV18 and TRBJ1-5; D might be TRBD1 (6 bases). CDR1 KGHSH and CDR2 LQKENI come from the germline V gene. The CDR3 length is 15 residues. V lost 3 bases and J lost 0, with 9 bases in between. CDR3 residues: CASSPGQNSNQPQHF. DNA of the CDR3: TGTGCCAGCTCACCTGGACAGAATAGCAATCAGCCCCAGCATTTT. Variable domain in full (rest from reference TRBV18 and TRBJ1-5): NAGVMQNPRHLVRRRGQEARLRCSPMKGHSHVYWYRQLPEEGLKFMVYLQKENIIDESGMPKERFSAEFPKEGPSILRIQQVVRGDSAAYFCASSPGQNSNQPQHFGDGTRLSIL.

This clone was picked up one time. The gene calls are TRBV6-1 and TRBJ2-2, with TRBD2 matching over 9 bases. The CDR3 runs to 15 residues. CDR1 and CDR2 from the germline V gene are MNHNS and SASEGT. The junction had 4 bases not matched to a gene; V was cut back by 3 bases and J by 5 bases. Written as DNA, the CDR3 is TGTGCCAGCAGTGAGGGACTAGCTGGGACCGGGGAGCTGTTTTTT. Translation: CASSEGLAGTGELFF.

The rearrangement joins TRBV28 to TRBJ2-7; D ambiguous. Per the germline V gene, CDR1 is MDHEN and CDR2 is SYDVKM. CDR3 size: 14 residues. V lost 6 bases, J lost 2 bases, and 14 bases lay in between. The CDR3 DNA reads as TGTGCCAGCAGGGGCTCCGACGGAACCTACGAGCAGTACTTC. This encodes CASRGSDGTYEQYF.

The CDR3: CASSFKTTPTEAFF. As DNA, the CDR3 is TGTGCCAGCAGTTTCAAGACAACCCCCACTGAAGCTTTCTTT. The chain is built from TRBV6-2 or TRBV6-3 and TRBJ1-1; D unresolved. In germline, CDR1 is MNHEY, CDR2 SVGEGT. The V and J ends lost 4 bases and 4 bases respectively, with 13 bases between them. The CDR3 is 14 residues long.

The chain is built from TRBV7-3 and TRBJ1-5, with D unresolved. Germline CDR1 and CDR2: SGHTA and FQGTGA. Trimming shortened V by 4 bases and J by 4 bases, and 5 bases separated the two germline ends. CDR3 size: 12 residues. This CDR3 reads CASSSANQPQHF. DNA for the CDR3: TGTGCCAGCAGCTCAGCGAATCAGCCCCAGCATTTT.

The V gene is TRBV10-3, the J gene TRBJ2-2; tentative D call: TRBD1 (6 bases). V was clipped by 8 bases and J by 2 bases, with 15 bases between them. From germline, CDR1 is ENHRY and CDR2 SYGVKD. The CDR3 runs 15 residues. CDR3 amino acids: CAIEVGTINTGELFF. The CDR3 coding sequence is TGTGCCATCGAAGTCGGGACAATTAACACCGGGGAGCTGTTTTTT.

The chain combines TRBV11-2 with TRBJ2-1; 7 positions match TRBD2. Germline CDR1 reads SGHAT; CDR2 reads FQNNGV. This CDR3 is built from 14 residues. The J segment lost 5 bases and the V segment lost 1 base, leaving 2 bases of the junction unmatched. CDR3 sequence (DNA): TGTGCCAGCAGCTTAGGTCTAGCGGACAATGAGCAGTTCTTC. Encoded protein: CASSLGLADNEQFF.